This TCR beta chain was obtained from a study of OX40 agonist ivuxolimab in advanced cancers. Study context: Under the entry rules, prior anti-PD-1, anti-PD-L1 or anti-CTLA-4 therapy was allowed, and around 40% had some. Study outcomes and limitations: At 0.1 to 3.0 mg/kg, CD4+ and CD8+ blood T cells expanded clonally by week 6. CD4+ T cells averaged fewer expanded clones than CD8+ T cells. Normalized T-cell clonal expansion was also low in a subset of nonresponders.

In the case of this clone: Its cognate antigen is unknown.

Profiling relied on immunoSEQ multiplex PCR, and the TCRdb table lists in-frame clones only, not all of them. The data contain fewer than 95,000 clones, roughly 90% of them seen just once; the ten biggest clones take up around 3.3%. Germline CDR1 and CDR2: SGDLS and YYNGEE. The CDR3 is 15 residues long. Trimming took 0 bases from V and 6 from J, leaving 14 bases between them. The rearrangement joins TRBV9 to TRBJ2-3, with D unclear. This clonotype was sampled from an adult with an advanced solid tumor such as melanoma, head and neck, liver or kidney cancer. Source: CD4+ or CD8+ T cells sorted from blood, taken in a trial of the OX40 agonist ivuxolimab. CDR3: CASSVGASRLDTQYF. CDR3 in DNA: TGTGCCAGCAGCGTAGGGGCTAGTAGGCTTGATACGCAGTATTTT.